This TCR beta chain was identified during a study of blood T cell repertoires in COVID-19. The CDR3 loop spans 17 amino acids. In germline, CDR1 is SGDLS, CDR2 YYNGEE. Trimming pared 0 bases from V and 0 bases from J, leaving 13 bases between. Data came from immunoSEQ multiplex PCR; TCRdb stores just in-frame clones and leaves some out. The sample includes about 250,000 clones, 85% to 90% of them seen just once. This chain links TRBV9 with TRBJ2-1; maybe TRBD2 (6 bases). The TCR sequence derives from a man aged 25 to 45 with acute or convalescent COVID-19. Sequencing was done on a sample of peripheral blood. CDR3 nucleotides: TGTGCCAGCAGCGTAGGCGGGATCTCTCCCTCCTACAATGAGCAGTTCTTC. Translating it yields CASSVGGISPSYNEQFF.